This TCR beta chain was identified during a study of blood T cell repertoires in COVID-19. Germline-derived CDR1 and CDR2 are SGHAT and FQDESV (reference sequence). The CDR3 is 14 amino acids. Trimming removed 5 bases from V and 6 bases from J; junction bases left unmatched: 7. Across 24 US areas, participants ranged in age from roughly 18 to 95 years. Each participant's cohort was designated according to participant-reported clinical history. As originally analysed: Quantification of nucleated cells was approximated via reference gene primer amplification. Assay used: immunoSEQ multiplex PCR; TCRdb lists only in-frame clones, some missing. The V and J calls and clone size were taken over from that table, and D and trimming were inferred from the DNA. Here the sample spans about 360,000 clones, about 87% being singletons.

Sequencing was carried out using PBMCs or T cells enriched from blood (not recorded which). This sequence was found in a middle-aged man in a cohort exposed to, infected with or recovered from COVID-19 (not recorded which). The V and J genes are TRBV11-1 and TRBJ2-1, with 7 bases fitting TRBD2. The CDR3 loop is CASSPRLAPNEQFF. In DNA form, the CDR3 reads TGTGCCAGCAGCCCCCGACTAGCCCCCAATGAGCAGTTCTTC.